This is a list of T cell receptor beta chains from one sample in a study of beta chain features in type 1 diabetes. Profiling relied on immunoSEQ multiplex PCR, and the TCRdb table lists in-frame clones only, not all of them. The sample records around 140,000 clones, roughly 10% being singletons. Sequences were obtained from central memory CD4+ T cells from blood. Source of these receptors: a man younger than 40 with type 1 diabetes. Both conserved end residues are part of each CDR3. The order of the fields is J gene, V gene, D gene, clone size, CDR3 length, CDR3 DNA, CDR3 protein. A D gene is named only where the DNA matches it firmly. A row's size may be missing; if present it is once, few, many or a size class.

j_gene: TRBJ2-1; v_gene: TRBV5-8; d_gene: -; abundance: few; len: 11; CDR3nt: TGTGCCAGCAGCCGTTACAATGAGCAGTTCTTC; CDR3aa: CASSRYNEQFF
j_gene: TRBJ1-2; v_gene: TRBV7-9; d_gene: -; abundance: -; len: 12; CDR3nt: TGTGCCAGCAGCTGGGCGGAGGAGGACTACACCTTC; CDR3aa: CASSWAEEDYTF
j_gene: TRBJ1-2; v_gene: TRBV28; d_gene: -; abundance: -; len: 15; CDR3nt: TGTGCCAGCAGTTCCGAGACATCTACCAACTATGGCTACACCTTC; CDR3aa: CASSSETSTNYGYTF
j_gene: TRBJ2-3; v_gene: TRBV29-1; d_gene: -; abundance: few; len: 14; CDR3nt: TGCAGCGTTGGGGCAGGGATTAGCACAGATACGCAGTATTTT; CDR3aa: CSVGAGISTDTQYF
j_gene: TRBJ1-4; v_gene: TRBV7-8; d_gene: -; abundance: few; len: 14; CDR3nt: TGTGCCAGCAGCCTAACTCCTTTTGGTGAAAAACTGTTTTTT; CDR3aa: CASSLTPFGEKLFF
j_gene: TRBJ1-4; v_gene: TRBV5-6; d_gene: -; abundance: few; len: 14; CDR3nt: TGTGCCAGCAGCCAGTTTGCAACTAATGAAAAACTGTTTTTT; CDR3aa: CASSQFATNEKLFF
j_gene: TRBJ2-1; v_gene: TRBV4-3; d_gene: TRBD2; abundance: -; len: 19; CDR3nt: TGCGCCAGCAGCCAAGATTGGATGGTAGCGGGGGGGCATGGGAATGAGCAGTTCTTC; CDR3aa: CASSQDWMVAGGHGNEQFF
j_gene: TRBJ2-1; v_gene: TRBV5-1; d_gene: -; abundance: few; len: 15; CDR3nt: TGCGCCAGCAGCTTGGGGGGGCGCGTCGACAATGAGCAGTTCTTC; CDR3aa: CASSLGGRVDNEQFF
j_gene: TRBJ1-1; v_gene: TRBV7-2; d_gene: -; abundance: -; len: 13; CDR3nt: TGTGCCAGCAGTTGGAAAACAGGCACTGAAGCTTTCTTT; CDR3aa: CASSWKTGTEAFF
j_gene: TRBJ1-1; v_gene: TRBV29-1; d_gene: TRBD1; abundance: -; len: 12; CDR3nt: TGCAGCGCAGGGGGCGGGAACACTGAAGCTTTCTTT; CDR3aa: CSAGGGNTEAFF
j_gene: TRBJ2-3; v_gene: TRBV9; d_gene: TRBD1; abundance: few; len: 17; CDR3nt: TGTGCCAGCAGCGTAGGCTGGGACAGGGGTCCCGCAGATACGCAGTATTTT; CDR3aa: CASSVGWDRGPADTQYF
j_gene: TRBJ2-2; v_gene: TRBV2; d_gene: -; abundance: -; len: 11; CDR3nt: TGTGCCAGCAGTGAGGCGGGGAAGCTGTTTTTT; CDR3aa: CASSEAGKLFF
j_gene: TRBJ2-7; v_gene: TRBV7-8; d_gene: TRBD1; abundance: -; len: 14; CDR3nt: TGTGCCAGCAGCTTCGGACAGGGACGCTACGAGCAGTACTTC; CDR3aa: CASSFGQGRYEQYF
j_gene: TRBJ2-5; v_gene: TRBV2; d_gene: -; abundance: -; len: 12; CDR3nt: TGTGCCAGCAGTCGACAGCAAGAGACCCAGTACTTC; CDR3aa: CASSRQQETQYF
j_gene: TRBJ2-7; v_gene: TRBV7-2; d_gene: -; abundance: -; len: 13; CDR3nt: TGTGCCAGCAGCTTAGGGGCCTCCTACGAGCAGTACTTC; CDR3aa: CASSLGASYEQYF
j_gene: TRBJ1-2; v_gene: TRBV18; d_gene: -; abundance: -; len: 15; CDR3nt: TGTGCCAGCTCACCCGAGGGGGAAAACATATTGAGCTACACCTTC; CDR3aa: CASSPEGENILSYTF
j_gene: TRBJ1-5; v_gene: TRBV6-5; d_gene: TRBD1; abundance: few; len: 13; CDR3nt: TGTGCCAGCAGTTACGGGACAGCGAAGCCCCAGCATTTT; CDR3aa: CASSYGTAKPQHF
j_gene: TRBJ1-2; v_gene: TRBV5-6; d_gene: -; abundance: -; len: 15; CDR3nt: TGTGCCAGCAGCTTTACGGGACTTTCTAACTATGGCTACACCTTC; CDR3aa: CASSFTGLSNYGYTF
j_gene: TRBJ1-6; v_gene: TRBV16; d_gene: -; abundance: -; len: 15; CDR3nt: TGTGCCAGCAGTTTAACAGGGTCCGTCAATTCACCCCTCCACTTT; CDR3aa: CASSLTGSVNSPLHF